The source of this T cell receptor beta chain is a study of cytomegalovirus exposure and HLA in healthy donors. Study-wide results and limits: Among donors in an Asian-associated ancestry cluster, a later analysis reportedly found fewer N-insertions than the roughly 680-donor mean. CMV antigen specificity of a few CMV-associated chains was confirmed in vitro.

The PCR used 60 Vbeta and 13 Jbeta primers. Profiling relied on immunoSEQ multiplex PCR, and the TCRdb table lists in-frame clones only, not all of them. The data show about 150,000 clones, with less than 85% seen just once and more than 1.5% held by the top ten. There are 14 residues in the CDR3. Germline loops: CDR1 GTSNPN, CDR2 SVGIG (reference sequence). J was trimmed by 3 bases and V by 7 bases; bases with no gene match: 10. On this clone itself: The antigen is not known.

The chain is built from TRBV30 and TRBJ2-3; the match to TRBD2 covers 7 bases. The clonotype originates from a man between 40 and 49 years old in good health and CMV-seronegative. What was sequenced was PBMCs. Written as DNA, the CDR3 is TGTGCCTCAACCTCCGGGAGGACGACAGATACGCAGTATTTT. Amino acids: CASTSGRTTDTQYF. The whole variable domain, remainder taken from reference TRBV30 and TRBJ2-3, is SQTIHQWPATLVQPVGSPLSLECTVEGTSNPNLYWYRQAAGRGLQLLFYSVGIGQISSEVPQNLSASRPQDRQFILSSKKLLLSDSGFYLCASTSGRTTDTQYFGPGTRLTVL.